This TCR beta chain was found in a study of Graves' ophthalmopathy and Graves' hyperthyroidism (dated by TCRdb to between 2018 and 2020). The study in broad terms: Peripheral blood samples were taken at the time of initial diagnosis, before any treatment was given. TCR beta repertoire signatures were used to distinguish Graves' ophthalmopathy from Graves' hyperthyroidism and to predict progression to ophthalmopathy. In total, 135 blood samples were TCR-sequenced: 40 to 45 ophthalmopathy, about 75 hyperthyroidism and roughly 17 hyperthyroidism-to-ophthalmopathy patients. A discovery set of 90 to 100 patients (about 45 ophthalmopathy, approximately 58 stable hyperthyroidism) was enrolled to explore V-J signatures distinguishing ophthalmopathy from hyperthyroidism. An independent validation cohort was composed of roughly 19 hyperthyroidism patients and around 16 patients who later progressed from hyperthyroidism to ophthalmopathy. T-cell repertoires of thyroid tissue and blood were compared in more than 5 hyperthyroidism patients. Once sampling was done, hyperthyroidism patients were given methimazole at a starting dose of 30 mg daily, while ophthalmopathy patients were given high-dose intravenous methylprednisolone. General findings and caveats noted by the study authors: In validation, the model predicted ophthalmopathy progression with more than 55% sensitivity and approximately 72% specificity; 12 predicted patients were CT-confirmed with GO in a median of roughly 6.8 months. In cross-validation, the 13-signature model distinguished ophthalmopathy from stable hyperthyroidism with 87.88% sensitivity and 81.08% specificity, while in the test set the corresponding values were about 80% and 75%. Most of the expanded thyroid clonotypes with a frequency above 0.001 were also detected in blood, and it was suggested that the thyroid immune response may be reflected by blood repertoires. No statistical method was used to predetermine the sample size, and group allocation was not hidden from the investigators.

TCR beta CDR3 regions were amplified from RNA transcripts for repertoire sequencing. The first round of RT-PCR was done with HTBI primers and the Qiagen OneStep RT-PCR kit, and was followed by a second round of multiplex PCR, then size selection and purification. The libraries underwent paired-end sequencing with 100 bp reads on an Illumina HiSeq2000. Under the source paper's analysis protocol: SOAPnuke was used to process the reads, throwing out any read that had adapters, had uncalled bases, had a mean Phred below 15, or lacked an exact constant-primer or identifier match. COPE v1.2.5 was used to merge high-quality paired reads. Each unique nucleotide sequence was treated as a clonotype, and MiTCR v1.1 was used to align the clonotypes to the IMGT TRB V, D and J references. The analysis was limited to V-J combinations with a frequency above 0.0001, which together covered about 99% of repertoires. A TCR clonal expansion and chaos score per V-J combination was defined as the ratio of F50 clonal expansion to chaos observed in the TCRdist matrix. Welch's t-statistics and random forest were used to narrow the features down to more than 10 V-J combinations, which were then fed into a naive Bayes classifier. The Morisita-Horn index was used to measure how similar the thyroid and blood repertoires were. TCRdb applied fastp at Q25 and MiXCR to the public reads, then kept only in-frame beta chains. Rows are combined by CDR3 protein, so each entry shows the most common genes and DNA. Clone size and V and J calls follow TCRdb, not the original study. This sample holds hundreds of thousands of distinct CDR3 sequences; 35% to 45% were observed only once. The ten most abundant clones make up under 3.5% of the sample.

A word on this clonotype: What antigen it recognizes has not been identified. Base-call qualities are not available, and no considerably larger clone is one nucleotide away.

Its CDR3 holds 14 amino acids, cysteine through phenylalanine. Only the CDR3 DNA is retained, 42 bases long and in frame from the first base. From V the trimming removes 6 bases and from J it removes 6 bases, while the gene matches leave 11 bases of the junction unaccounted for. CDR1 and CDR2, looked up from the germline V gene, are SQVTM and ANQGSEA. Patients with ophthalmopathy had moderately to severely active disease, with a Clinical Activity Score of 3 or more, a NOSPECS grade of 4 or more, and a disease duration of less than 3 months. Patients were excluded if they had other autoimmune diseases, uncontrolled infections, pregnancy or lactation. Clinical symptoms, serum thyroxine, TRAb, thyroid ultrasound and orbital computed tomography were used for diagnosis. Ficoll-Paque density gradient centrifugation was used to isolate PBMCs from around 10 ml of fresh peripheral blood. Trizol reagent was used to extract the total RNA, and its quality was then checked on an Agilent 2100 Bioanalyzer.

The rearrangement joined TRBV29-1 to TRBJ2-1, with 7 bases in between that match TRBD1. Sample: peripheral blood. The sequence came from an adult man with Graves' ophthalmopathy. DNA sequence: TGCAGCGTCCTAACAGGGGCATGGGTCAATGAGCAGTTCTTC. The encoded protein is CSVLTGAWVNEQFF.